This record looks at one T cell receptor beta chain sequence and its context. This clonotype has more than one count but fewer than ten. The antigen it binds to is not known. No base quality information exists; no much larger clone differs at one position. This specimen's time point label, interpreted: sample taken at primary tumor resection. Donors were 72 patients with early-stage, untreated non-small cell lung cancer from the lung TRACERx cohort. Without any cell sorting, TCR sequencing was performed on whole RNA extracted either from tumor and nontumor lung tissue or from cryopreserved PBMC samples. Patients were selected for TCR sequencing only if sufficient RNA was available from at least two tumor regions. A lung pathologist reviewed the tumor and adjacent nontumor lung specimens before the specimens were selected. The entry originates in a study of spatial heterogeneity in lung cancer (dated by TCRdb to about 2019). As for the study more broadly: Beta-chain transcripts were consistently detected in greater numbers than alpha-chain transcripts, which likely reflects a higher abundance of beta-chain transcripts. In tumor regions, TCR transcript counts showed a strong correlation with a T cell transcriptional module score from matched bulk RNA-seq. In the raw uncorrected reads, each unique combination of TCR and UMI appeared more than ten times on average. The study quantitatively compared TCR alpha and beta repertoires across multiple tumor regions, matched nontumor lung and blood in non-small cell lung cancer. TCR repertoire features were related to nonsynonymous mutation counts determined by whole-exome sequencing of tumor tissue. Both alpha and beta chains were TCR-sequenced in hundreds of tumor regions, around 64 matched nontumor lung samples and around 54 PBMC samples obtained at surgery. Overall study outcomes, separate from this receptor: TCR-seq coverage of tumor T cells was estimated at only approximately 7% for alpha chains and 13% to 15% for beta chains. The number of expanded intratumoral alpha and beta TCRs correlated with the tumor nonsynonymous mutation count. Confirming at a functional level the hypothesis that regional TCRs recognize regional mutations was considered to require additional single-cell paired TCR alpha and beta sequencing. The count of ubiquitous expanded TCRs correlated with the count of ubiquitous nonsynonymous mutations, and the count of regional expanded TCRs correlated with the count of regional nonsynonymous mutations.

The library was prepared using 5' RACE. Instrument on record: NextSeq 500. The TCR library protocol attached a unique molecular identifier to each TCR cDNA molecule to allow correction of PCR and sequencing errors. The authors' pipeline ran thus. TCR identification, UMI-based error correction and CDR3 extraction were performed with Decombinator tools. TCRs above a frequency of 2 per 1,000, corresponding to the top 1% of the tumor frequency distribution, were defined as expanded. Expanded tumor TCRs statistically deemed absent (corrected P<0.05) from at least one tumor region were classed as regional, and all other expanded tumor TCRs were classed as ubiquitous. Renyi diversity was calculated using the R vegan package after each repertoire was subsampled 100 times to 5,000 TCRs. To build CDR3 similarity networks, amino acid triplet string-kernel similarity was used, and CDR3s were connected when their pairwise similarity was above 0.82. The public reads were run again by TCRdb, first through fastp at Q25 and then through MiXCR, and only productive beta chains were kept. For every CDR3 protein sequence, its rows merge into one entry that carries the most common genes and DNA. TCRdb, not the authors, supplied the V and J calls. This sample lists almost 9,500 distinct CDR3 sequences; roughly 6.8% were detected once. The ten largest make up roughly 30% of the sample.

The CDR3 runs 20 residues from the cysteine to the phenylalanine. Only the CDR3 DNA is retained, 60 bases long and in frame from the first base. The clonotype originates from a male donor with early-stage non-small cell lung cancer. The chain is made from TRBV21-1 and TRBJ2-1; the tabulated D call, TRBD1, remains unverified against the DNA. TRBV21-1 is a documented pseudogene. The sequencing used lung tumor tissue, collected at surgery. The CDR3: CASSKEEPPHGRGDHNEQFF. The nucleotides read TGTGCCAGCAGCAAAGAGGAACCCCCCCACGGCAGGGGAGACCACAATGAGCAGTTCTTC.